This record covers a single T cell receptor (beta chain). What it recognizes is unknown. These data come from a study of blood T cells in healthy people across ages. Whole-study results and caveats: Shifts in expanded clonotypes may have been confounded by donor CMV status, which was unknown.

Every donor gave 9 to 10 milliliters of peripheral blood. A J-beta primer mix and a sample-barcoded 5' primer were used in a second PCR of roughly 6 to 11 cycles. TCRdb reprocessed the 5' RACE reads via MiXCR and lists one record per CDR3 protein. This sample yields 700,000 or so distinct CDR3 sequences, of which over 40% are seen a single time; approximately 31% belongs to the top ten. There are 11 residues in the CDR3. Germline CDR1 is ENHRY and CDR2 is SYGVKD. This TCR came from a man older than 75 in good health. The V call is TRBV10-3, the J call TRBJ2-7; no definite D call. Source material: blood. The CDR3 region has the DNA TGTGTCGAAAGGATCGCCTACGAGCAGTACTTC. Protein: CVERIAYEQYF.